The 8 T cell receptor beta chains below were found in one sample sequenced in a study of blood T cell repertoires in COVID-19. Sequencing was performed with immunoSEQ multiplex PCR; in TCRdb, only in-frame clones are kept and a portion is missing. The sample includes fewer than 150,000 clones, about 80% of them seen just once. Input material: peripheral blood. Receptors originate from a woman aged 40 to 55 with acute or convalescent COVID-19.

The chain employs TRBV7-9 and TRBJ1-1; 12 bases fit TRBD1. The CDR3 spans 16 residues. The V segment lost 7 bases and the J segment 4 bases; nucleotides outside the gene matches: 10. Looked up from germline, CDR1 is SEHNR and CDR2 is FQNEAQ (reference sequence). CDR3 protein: CASKSRDRGRVTEAFF. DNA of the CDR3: TGTGCCAGCAAGAGCCGGGACAGGGGGCGGGTCACTGAAGCTTTCTTT.

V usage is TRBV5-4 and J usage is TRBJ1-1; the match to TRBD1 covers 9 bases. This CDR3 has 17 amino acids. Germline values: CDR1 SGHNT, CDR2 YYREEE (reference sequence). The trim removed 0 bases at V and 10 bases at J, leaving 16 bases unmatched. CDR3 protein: CASSLDPTGTGQDGAFF. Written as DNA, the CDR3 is TGTGCCAGCAGCTTGGACCCCACCGGGACAGGGCAAGACGGAGCTTTCTTT.

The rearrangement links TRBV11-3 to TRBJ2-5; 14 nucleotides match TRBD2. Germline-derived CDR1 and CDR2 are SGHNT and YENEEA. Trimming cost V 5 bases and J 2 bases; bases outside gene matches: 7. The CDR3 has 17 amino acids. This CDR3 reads CASSGGLAGDNQETQYF. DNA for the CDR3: TGTGCCAGCAGCGGGGGACTAGCGGGGGACAATCAAGAGACCCAGTACTTC.

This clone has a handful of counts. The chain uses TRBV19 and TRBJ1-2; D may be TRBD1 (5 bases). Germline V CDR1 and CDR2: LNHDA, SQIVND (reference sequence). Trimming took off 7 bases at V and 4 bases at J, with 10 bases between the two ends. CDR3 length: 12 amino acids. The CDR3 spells CASNQGAYGYTF. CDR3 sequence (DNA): TGTGCCAGTAATCAAGGGGCCTATGGCTACACCTTC.

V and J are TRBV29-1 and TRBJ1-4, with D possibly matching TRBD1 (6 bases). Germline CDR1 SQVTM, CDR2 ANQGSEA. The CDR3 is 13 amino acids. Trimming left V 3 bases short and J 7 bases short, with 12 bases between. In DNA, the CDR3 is TGCAGCGTTGACATCGGACAGACTGAAAAACTGTTTTTT. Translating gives CSVDIGQTEKLFF.

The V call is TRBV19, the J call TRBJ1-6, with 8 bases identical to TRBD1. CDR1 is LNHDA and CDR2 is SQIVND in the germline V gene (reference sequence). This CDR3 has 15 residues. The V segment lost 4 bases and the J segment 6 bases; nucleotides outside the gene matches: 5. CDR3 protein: CASSKTGVGNSPLHF. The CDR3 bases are TGTGCCAGTAGTAAGACAGGGGTGGGTAATTCACCCCTCCACTTT. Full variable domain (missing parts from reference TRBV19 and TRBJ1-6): DGGITQSPKYLFRKEGQNVTLSCEQNLNHDAMYWYRQDPGQGLRLIYYSQIVNDFQKGDIAEGYSVSREKKESFPLTVTSAQKNPTAFYLCASSKTGVGNSPLHFGNGTRLTVT.

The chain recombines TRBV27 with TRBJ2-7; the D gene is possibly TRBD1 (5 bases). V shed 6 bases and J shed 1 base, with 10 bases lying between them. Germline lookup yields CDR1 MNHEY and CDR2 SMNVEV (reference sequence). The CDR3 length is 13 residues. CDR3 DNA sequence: TGTGCCAGCAGAGCACAGGTTTCCTACGAGCAGTACTTC. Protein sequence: CASRAQVSYEQYF.

The CDR3 DNA sequence: TGTGCCAGCAGCTTTAGGACAGTAGGGGAAAAACTGTTTTTT. Encoded protein: CASSFRTVGEKLFF. The chain recombines TRBV7-9 with TRBJ1-4, with a tentative D call TRBD1 (6 bases). Looked up from germline, CDR1 is SEHNR and CDR2 is FQNEAQ (reference sequence). CDR3 size: 14 residues. The V and J ends lost 3 bases and 8 bases respectively, with 13 bases between them.